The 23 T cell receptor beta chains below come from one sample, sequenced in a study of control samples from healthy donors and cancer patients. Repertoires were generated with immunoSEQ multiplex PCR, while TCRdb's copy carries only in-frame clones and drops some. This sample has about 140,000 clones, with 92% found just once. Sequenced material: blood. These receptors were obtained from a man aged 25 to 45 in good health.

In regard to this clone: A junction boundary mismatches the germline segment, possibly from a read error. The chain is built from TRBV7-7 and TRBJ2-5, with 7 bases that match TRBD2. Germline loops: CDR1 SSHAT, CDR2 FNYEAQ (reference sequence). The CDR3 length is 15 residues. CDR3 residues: CASSLGRLAEETQYF. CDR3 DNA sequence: TGTGCTAGCAGCTTAGGTAGGCTAGCGGAAGAGACCCAGTACTTC.

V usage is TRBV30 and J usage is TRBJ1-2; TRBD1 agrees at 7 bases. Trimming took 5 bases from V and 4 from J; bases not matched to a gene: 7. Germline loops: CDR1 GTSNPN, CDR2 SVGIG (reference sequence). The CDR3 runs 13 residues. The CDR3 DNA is TGTGCCTGGTCGACAGGGTCAACCTATGGCTACACCTTC. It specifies CAWSTGSTYGYTF.

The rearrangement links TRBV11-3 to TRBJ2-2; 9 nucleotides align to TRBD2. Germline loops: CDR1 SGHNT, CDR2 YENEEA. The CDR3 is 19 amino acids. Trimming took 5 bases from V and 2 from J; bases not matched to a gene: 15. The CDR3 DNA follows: TGTGCCAGCAGCCTCTGGCTAGCGGGATACGTCGGAAACACCGGGGAGCTGTTTTTT. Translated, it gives CASSLWLAGYVGNTGELFF.

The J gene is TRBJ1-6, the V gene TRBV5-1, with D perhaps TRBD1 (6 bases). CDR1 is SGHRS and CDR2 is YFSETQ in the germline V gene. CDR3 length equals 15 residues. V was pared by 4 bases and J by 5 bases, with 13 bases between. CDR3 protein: CASSPQGSHNSPLHF. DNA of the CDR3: TGCGCCAGCAGCCCACAGGGATCGCATAATTCACCCCTCCACTTT.

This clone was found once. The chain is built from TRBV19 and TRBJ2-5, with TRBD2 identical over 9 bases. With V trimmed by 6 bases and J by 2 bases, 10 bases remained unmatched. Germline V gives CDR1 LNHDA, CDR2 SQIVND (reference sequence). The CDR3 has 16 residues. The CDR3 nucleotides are TGTGCCAGTAGGGGTTTGCTAGCGGGAAGGCAAGAGACCCAGTACTTC. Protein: CASRGLLAGRQETQYF.

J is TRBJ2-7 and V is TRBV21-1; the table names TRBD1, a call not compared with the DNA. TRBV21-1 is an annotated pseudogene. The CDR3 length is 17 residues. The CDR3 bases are TGTGCCAGCAGCAATCGCCTTGGACAGCCTCACTCCTACGAGCAGTACTTC. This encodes CASSNRLGQPHSYEQYF.

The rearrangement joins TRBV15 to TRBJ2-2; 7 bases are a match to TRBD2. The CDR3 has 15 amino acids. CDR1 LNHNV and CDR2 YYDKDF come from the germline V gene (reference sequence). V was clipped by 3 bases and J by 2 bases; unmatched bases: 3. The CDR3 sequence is CATSRGGINTGELFF. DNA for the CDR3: TGTGCCACCAGCAGGGGAGGGATCAACACCGGGGAGCTGTTTTTT.

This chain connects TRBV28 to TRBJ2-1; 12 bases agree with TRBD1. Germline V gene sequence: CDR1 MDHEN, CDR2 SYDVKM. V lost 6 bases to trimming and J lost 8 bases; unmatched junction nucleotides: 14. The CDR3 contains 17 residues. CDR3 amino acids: CASSLEGLGQGAYEQFF. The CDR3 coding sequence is TGTGCCAGCAGCCTAGAGGGTCTGGGACAGGGGGCGTATGAGCAGTTCTTC.

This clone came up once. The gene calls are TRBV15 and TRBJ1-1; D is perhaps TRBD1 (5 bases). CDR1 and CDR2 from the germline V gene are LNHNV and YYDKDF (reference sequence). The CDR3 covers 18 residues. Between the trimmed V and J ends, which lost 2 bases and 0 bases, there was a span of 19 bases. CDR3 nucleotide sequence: TGTGCCACCAGCAGATGGGGAGGGGAGTCGACAATGAACACTGAAGCTTTCTTT. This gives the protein CATSRWGGESTMNTEAFF.

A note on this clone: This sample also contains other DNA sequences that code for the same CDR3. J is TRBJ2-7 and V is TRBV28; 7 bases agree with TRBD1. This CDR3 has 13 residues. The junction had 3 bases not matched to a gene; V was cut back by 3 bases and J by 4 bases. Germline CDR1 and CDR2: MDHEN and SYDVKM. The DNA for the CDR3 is TGTGCCAGCAGTTTGTACAGGGGATACGAGCAGTACTTC. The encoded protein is CASSLYRGYEQYF.

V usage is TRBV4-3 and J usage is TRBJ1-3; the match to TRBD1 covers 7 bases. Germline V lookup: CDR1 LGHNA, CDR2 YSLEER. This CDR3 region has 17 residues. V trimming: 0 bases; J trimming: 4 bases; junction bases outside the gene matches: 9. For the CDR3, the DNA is TGCGCCAGCAGCCAAGATCGCTCCAGGGGGATGGGAAACACCATATATTTT. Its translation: CASSQDRSRGMGNTIYF.

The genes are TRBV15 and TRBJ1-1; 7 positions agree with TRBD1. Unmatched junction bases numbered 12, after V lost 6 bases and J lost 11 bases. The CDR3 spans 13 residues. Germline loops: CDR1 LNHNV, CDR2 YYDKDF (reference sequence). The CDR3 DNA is TGTGCCACCAGTGGTAGGGGGCGGGCGGGGGCTTTCTTT. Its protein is CATSGRGRAGAFF. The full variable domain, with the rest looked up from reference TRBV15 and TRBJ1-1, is DAMVIQNPRYQVTQFGKPVTLSCSQTLNHNVMYWYQQKSSQAPKLLFHYYDKDFNNEADTPDNFQSRRPNTSFCFLDIRSPGLGDTAMYLCATSGRGRAGAFFGQGTRLTVV.

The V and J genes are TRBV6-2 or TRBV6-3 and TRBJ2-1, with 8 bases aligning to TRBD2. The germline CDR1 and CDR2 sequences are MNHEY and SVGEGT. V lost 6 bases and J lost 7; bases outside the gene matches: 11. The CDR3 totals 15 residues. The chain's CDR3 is CASSGRGTRYNEQFF. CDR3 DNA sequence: TGTGCCAGCAGCGGAAGAGGGACTAGATATAATGAGCAGTTCTTC.

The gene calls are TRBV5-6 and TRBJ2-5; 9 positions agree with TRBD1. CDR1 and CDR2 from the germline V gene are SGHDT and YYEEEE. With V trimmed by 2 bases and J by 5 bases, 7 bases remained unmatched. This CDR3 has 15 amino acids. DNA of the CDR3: TGTGCCAGCAGCTTCCTCGGACAGGGGTCGGAGACCCAGTACTTC. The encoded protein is CASSFLGQGSETQYF.

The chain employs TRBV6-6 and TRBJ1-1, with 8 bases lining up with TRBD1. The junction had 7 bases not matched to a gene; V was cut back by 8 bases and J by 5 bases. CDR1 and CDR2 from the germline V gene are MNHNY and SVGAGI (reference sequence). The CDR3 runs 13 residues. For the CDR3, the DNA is TGTGCCAGCTCGAGAGACAGGGGAACTGAAGCTTTCTTT. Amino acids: CASSRDRGTEAFF.

In DNA, the CDR3 is TGCGCCAGCAGCCAGCACACAGATACGCAGTATTTT. It codes for CASSQHTDTQYF. V and J are TRBV4-1 and TRBJ2-3; D is unclear. Trimming stripped 3 bases from V and 2 bases from J, with 3 bases between. Germline CDR1 MGHRA, CDR2 YSYEKL. The CDR3 is made up of 12 amino acids.

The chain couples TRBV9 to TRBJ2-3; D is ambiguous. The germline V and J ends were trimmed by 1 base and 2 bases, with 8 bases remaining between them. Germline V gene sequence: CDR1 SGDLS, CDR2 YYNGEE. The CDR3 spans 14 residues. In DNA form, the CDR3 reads TGTGCCAGCAGCGTACTGGGGTACACAGATACGCAGTATTTT. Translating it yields CASSVLGYTDTQYF.

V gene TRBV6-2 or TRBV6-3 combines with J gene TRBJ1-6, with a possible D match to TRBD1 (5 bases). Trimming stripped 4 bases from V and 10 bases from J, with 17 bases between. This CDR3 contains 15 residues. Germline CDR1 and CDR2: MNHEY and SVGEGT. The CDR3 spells CASSSTRVMGSPLHF. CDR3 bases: TGTGCCAGCAGTTCGACCAGGGTAATGGGCTCACCCCTCCACTTT.

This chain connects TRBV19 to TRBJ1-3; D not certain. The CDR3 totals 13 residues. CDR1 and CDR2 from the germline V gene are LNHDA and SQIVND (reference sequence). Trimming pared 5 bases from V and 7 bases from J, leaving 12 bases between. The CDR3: CASSLLDGNTIYF. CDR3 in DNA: TGTGCCAGTAGTCTTCTTGATGGGAACACCATATATTTT. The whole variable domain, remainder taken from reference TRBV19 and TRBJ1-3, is DGGITQSPKYLFRKEGQNVTLSCEQNLNHDAMYWYRQDPGQGLRLIYYSQIVNDFQKGDIAEGYSVSREKKESFPLTVTSAQKNPTAFYLCASSLLDGNTIYFGEGSWLTVV.

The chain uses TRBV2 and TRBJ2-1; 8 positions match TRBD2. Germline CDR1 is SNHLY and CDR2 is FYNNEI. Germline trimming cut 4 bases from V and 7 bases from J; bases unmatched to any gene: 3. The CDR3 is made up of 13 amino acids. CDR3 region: CASSGERENEQFF. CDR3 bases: TGTGCCAGCAGTGGCGAGCGGGAGAATGAGCAGTTCTTC.

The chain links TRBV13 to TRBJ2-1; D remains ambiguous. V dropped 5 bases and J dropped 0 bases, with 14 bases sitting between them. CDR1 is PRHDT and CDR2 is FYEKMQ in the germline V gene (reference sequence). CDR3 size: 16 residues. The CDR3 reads CASSPRSQSSYNEQFF. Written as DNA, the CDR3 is TGTGCCAGCAGCCCCCGATCACAAAGCTCCTACAATGAGCAGTTCTTC.

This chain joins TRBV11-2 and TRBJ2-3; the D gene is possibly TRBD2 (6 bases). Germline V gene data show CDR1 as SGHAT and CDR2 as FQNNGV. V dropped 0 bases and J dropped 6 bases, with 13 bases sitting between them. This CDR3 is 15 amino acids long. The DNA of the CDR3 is TGTGCCAGCAGCTTAGAGGGAGGTTATAGGGATACGCAGTATTTT. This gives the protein CASSLEGGYRDTQYF.

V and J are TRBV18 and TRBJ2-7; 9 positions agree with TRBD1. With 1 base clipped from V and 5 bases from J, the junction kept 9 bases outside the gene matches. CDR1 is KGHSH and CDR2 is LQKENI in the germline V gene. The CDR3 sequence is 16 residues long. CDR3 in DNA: TGTGCCAGCTCACCACTTGGGGGGGACAGGGTCCACGAGCAGTACTTC. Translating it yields CASSPLGGDRVHEQYF.